A selection of T cell receptor beta chains follows, all from one sample in a study of CD8+ T cells in alopecia areata. TCRdb's table, derived via immunoSEQ multiplex PCR, lists solely in-frame clones and lacks some. The sample comprises about 12,000 clones, about 61% of which are singletons, and around 13% rests with the top ten. The sequenced sample was skin. Receptors originate from a human donor with alopecia areata. The CDR3 runs from the conserved cysteine through the conserved F or W. The order of the fields is V gene, D gene, clone size, J gene, CDR3 DNA, CDR3 protein. D genes are given only for firm matches. Not all rows give a size; the values are once, few, many and, for expanded clones, a class.

TRBV27	TRBD1	NA	TRBJ1-1	TGTGCCAGCAGCAAATACCGGACAGGGGGAATGAACACTGAAGCTTTCTTT	CASSKYRTGGMNTEAFF
TRBV7-9	NA	NA	TRBJ2-7	TGTGCCAGCAGCCCACCGGGCATCCGACGGATCTTTTCCTACGAGCAGTACTTC	CASSPPGIRRIFSYEQYF
TRBV6-6	NA	NA	TRBJ2-5	TGTGCCAGCACCCAACAAGAGACCCAGTACTTC	CASTQQETQYF
TRBV7-9	NA	few	TRBJ2-2	TGTGCCAGCAGCTTAATCGATGGGGGACCCGGGGAGCTGTTTTTT	CASSLIDGGPGELFF
TRBV15	NA	once	TRBJ2-3	TGTGCCACCAGCAGCCTCCCTAGCAGTACGCAGTATTTT	CATSSLPSSTQYF
TRBV7-8	NA	large	TRBJ2-7	TGTGCCAGCAGCTTACATCAGGGGCCCTCCTACGAGCAGTACTTC	CASSLHQGPSYEQYF
TRBV28	NA	NA	TRBJ1-1	TGTGCCAGCAGTTTAATCGAGACAGCAACTGAAGCTTTCTTT	CASSLIETATEAFF
TRBV6-1	NA	NA	TRBJ2-1	TGTGCCAGCAGTTTGGGACGGAGCTCCTACAATGAGCAGTTCTTC	CASSLGRSSYNEQFF
TRBV10-2	NA	few	TRBJ2-7	TGCGCCAGCGGAACAGGGTTTCAGGGAGTATCCTACGAGCAGTACTTC	CASGTGFQGVSYEQYF
TRBV5-4	TRBD2	few	TRBJ2-7	TGCGCCAGCAGCCAAGATCTGGCTAGCGGGAGCTACGAGCAGTACTTC	CASSQDLASGSYEQYF
TRBV6-1	TRBD2	few	TRBJ2-1	TGTGCCAGCAGTGCCGGACTAGCGGGGCCGGAAAGGGATGAGCAGTTCTTC	CASSAGLAGPERDEQFF
TRBV7-3	TRBD1	NA	TRBJ1-5	TGTGCCAGCAGCCGGGACAGCTACCCTCCTCAGCCCCAGCATTTT	CASSRDSYPPQPQHF
TRBV4-3	NA	NA	TRBJ2-7	TGCGCCAGCAGCCCCTATAGCGGCTACGAGCAGTACTTC	CASSPYSGYEQYF
TRBV5-6	TRBD1	NA	TRBJ1-2	TGTGCCAGCAGGAGACAGGGCCGAGACTATGGCTACACCTTC	CASRRQGRDYGYTF
TRBV5-6	NA	NA	TRBJ2-1	TGTGCCAGCAGCTCCCTGGACTCTTACAATGAGCAGTTCTTC	CASSSLDSYNEQFF
TRBV7-7	NA	NA	TRBJ1-1	TGTGCCAGCAGCCCCACCGACGGTTTAGGCGAAGCTTTCTTT	CASSPTDGLGEAFF
TRBV14	TRBD2	few	TRBJ2-1	TGTGCCAGCAGCCCCCGGCCAAGCGGGAGCCCTTCCTTGTTCTTC	CASSPRPSGSPSLFF
TRBV28	NA	NA	TRBJ2-7	TGTGCCAGCAGTGAGCTTTCTGGGGCGGACAGTTTCTACGAGCAGTACTTC	CASSELSGADSFYEQYF
TRBV19	NA	NA	TRBJ2-3	TGTGCCAGTAGTATGCGCAACACAGATACGCAGTATTTT	CASSMRNTDTQYF
TRBV30	NA	NA	TRBJ2-2	TGTGCCTGGATGGGTGACAGATCGAACACCGGGGAGCTGTTTTTT	CAWMGDRSNTGELFF
TRBV7-8	TRBD2	NA	TRBJ2-3	TGTGCCAGCCGTACTAGCGGGGGACTAAGCACAGATACGCAGTATTTT	CASRTSGGLSTDTQYF
TRBV19	NA	large	TRBJ2-1	TGTGCCAGTAGCATGTGGGCAGCCTACGGTAATGAGCAGTTCTTC	CASSMWAAYGNEQFF
TRBV2	TRBD1	NA	TRBJ1-1	TGTGCCAGCAGATCAGGGGGCCTCCTTTCCGAAGCTTTCTTT	CASRSGGLLSEAFF
TRBV10-3	NA	NA	TRBJ1-5	TGTGCCATCAGTGAGTCTAACGGGAAAAATCAGCCCCAGCATTTT	CAISESNGKNQPQHF
TRBV19	NA	NA	TRBJ1-5	TGTGCCAGTAGTATTGGCGGGAGCAATCAGCCCCAGCATTTT	CASSIGGSNQPQHF
TRBV7-3	NA	few	TRBJ2-5	TGTGCCAGCAGCCCCGGAGGGGGACAAGAGACCCAGTACTTC	CASSPGGGQETQYF
TRBV28	NA	NA	TRBJ1-5	TGTGCCAGCAGGACGGGAGCGAATCAGCCCCAGCATTTT	CASRTGANQPQHF
TRBV12-5	TRBD1	few	TRBJ2-1	TGTGCTAGTGGCTCAGGACAGGGTATGGCAAATGAGCAGTTCTTC	CASGSGQGMANEQFF
TRBV29-1	NA	NA	TRBJ1-1	TGCAGCGTTGCGTTTGGGAGCACTGAAGCTTTCTTT	CSVAFGSTEAFF